These 28 T cell receptor beta chains came from one sample sequenced in a study of T-cell reconstitution after alpha-beta-depleted transplantation in children. A TCRbeta library incorporating unique molecular identifiers was prepared. TCRdb used MiXCR to reprocess the PCR reads, holding one entry per CDR3 protein. Of hundreds of thousands of distinct CDR3 sequences in the sample, under 15% were seen once. The material was PBMCs, mostly from graft donor cells, obtained 360 days after TCRalphabeta/CD19-depleted stem cell transplant. These receptors were obtained from a male patient aged 10 to 17 who had a stem cell transplant for acute myeloid leukemia, so the T cells may come from the graft donor.

Comments on this clonotype: Relative to the germline gene, one junction end is altered; a read error may explain this. J is TRBJ2-7 and V is TRBV6-5, with TRBD1 identical over 10 bases. Germline V gene lookup returns CDR1 MNHEY and CDR2 SVGAGI. The CDR3 runs to 16 residues. The CDR3 reads CVSLVNVGQGRNEQYF. In nucleotides, the CDR3 is TGTGTCAGCCTAGTTAACGTGGGACAGGGGAGAAACGAGCAGTACTTC.

This clonotype was counted only a few times. J is TRBJ2-3 and V is TRBV7-2; TRBD2 agrees at 14 bases. The trim removed 5 bases at V and 12 bases at J, leaving 13 bases unmatched. This CDR3 region has 16 residues. CDR1 and CDR2 from the germline V gene are SGHTA and FQGNSA. CDR3 nucleotides: TGTGCCAGCAGCCCTGGACTAGCGGGAGGCCTCCCCCCCCAGTATTTT. Amino acid sequence: CASSPGLAGGLPPQYF.

This clonotype was seen a handful of times. The chain joins TRBV29-1 to TRBJ2-7; TRBD1 matches 8 bases. The V gene end was trimmed by 3 bases and the J gene end by 2 bases; junction bases not matched to a gene: 6. CDR1 SQVTM and CDR2 ANQGSEA come from the germline V gene. The CDR3 runs 14 residues. The CDR3 loop is CSVEDRAPPYEQYF. CDR3 sequence (DNA): TGCAGCGTTGAGGACAGGGCCCCCCCCTACGAGCAGTACTTC.

This sequence joins TRBV6-5 and TRBJ2-1; 11 bases match TRBD2. Germline CDR1 and CDR2: MNHEY and SVGAGI. The junction had 7 bases not matched to a gene; V was cut back by 7 bases and J by 5 bases. The CDR3 consists of 15 residues. The CDR3 nucleotides are TGTGCCAGCACGTTAGGGACTAGCGGTGACAATGAGCAGTTCTTC. Protein sequence: CASTLGTSGDNEQFF.

This clonotype was detected only a few times. The chain carries TRBV5-5 and TRBJ2-3, with D possibly matching TRBD2 (5 bases). Looked up from germline, CDR1 is SGHKS and CDR2 is YYEKEE (reference sequence). Trimming removed 2 bases from V and 2 bases from J, with 15 bases in between. The CDR3 loop spans 16 amino acids. CDR3 sequence reads: CASSFWVATVTDTQYF. The CDR3 DNA reads as TGTGCCAGCAGCTTTTGGGTAGCGACTGTCACAGATACGCAGTATTTT.

This clonotype was observed a few times. The chain carries TRBV6-5 and TRBJ2-7; D possibly corresponds to TRBD2 (7 bases). V gave up 0 bases and J gave up 4 bases, with 13 bases separating them. In germline, CDR1 is MNHEY, CDR2 SVGAGI. The length of the CDR3 is 15 residues. For the CDR3, the DNA is TGTGCCAGCAGTTACTCTGGGGGGGCATCTTACGAGCAGTACTTC. Its protein product is CASSYSGGASYEQYF.

Notes on this clonotype: A much larger clone differs from this one at a single base, so this may be a read error. The CDR3 reads CASSLERYIAKNIHYF. The CDR3 nucleotides are TGTGCCAGCAGCTTAGAACGGTATATAGCCAAAAACATTCATTACTTC. The genes are TRBV7-6 and TRBJ2-4; D gene ambiguous. CDR1 is SGHVS, CDR2 FNYEAQ, per germline. The CDR3 spans 16 residues.

The CDR3 DNA is TGCAGTGCTAGAGTGGCAGGTTCCTACAATGAGCAGTTCTTC. Amino acids: CSARVAGSYNEQFF. The rearrangement uses TRBV20-1 and TRBJ2-1; D is undetermined. Germline CDR1 DFQATT, CDR2 SNEGSKA (reference sequence). CDR3 length: 14 residues. The germline V and J ends were trimmed by 1 base and 1 base, with 8 bases remaining between them.

This clonotype was observed at least ten times. The chain uses TRBV11-2 and TRBJ2-1; D is ambiguous. V was trimmed by 3 bases and J by 4 bases, leaving 10 bases between them. CDR3 length: 14 amino acids. In germline, CDR1 is SGHAT, CDR2 FQNNGV. DNA of the CDR3: TGTGCCAGCAGCTTGGGCGACGTATACAATGAGCAGTTCTTC. Protein sequence: CASSLGDVYNEQFF.

The V gene is TRBV14, the J gene TRBJ2-2; a possible D gene is TRBD2 (5 bases). The CDR3 spans 16 residues. V gave up 6 bases and J gave up 6 bases, with 20 bases separating them. Germline V gene sequence: CDR1 SGHDN, CDR2 FVKESK. The CDR3 loop reads CASSSRTPIFAGELFF. The DNA for the CDR3 is TGTGCCAGCAGTAGTCGGACTCCAATTTTCGCCGGGGAGCTGTTTTTT.

The V gene is TRBV7-9, the J gene TRBJ2-3; possible D gene TRBD2, 6 bases. Germline assignment: CDR1 SEHNR and CDR2 FQNEAQ (reference sequence). CDR3 length equals 14 residues. V lost 3 bases, J lost 5 bases, and 12 bases lay in between. This CDR3 is CASSFPGDGDTQYF. The CDR3 DNA reads TGTGCCAGCAGCTTCCCGGGAGATGGAGATACGCAGTATTTT.

This clonotype came up many times. This sequence joins TRBV28 and TRBJ2-3; 11 bases map to TRBD2. The germline gives CDR1 MDHEN, CDR2 SYDVKM. The J segment lost 2 bases and the V segment lost 5 bases, leaving 9 bases of the junction unmatched. The CDR3 loop spans 17 amino acids. The CDR3 reads CASSPSSGRPPTDTQYF. Written as DNA, the CDR3 is TGTGCCAGCAGTCCTTCTAGCGGGAGGCCCCCCACAGATACGCAGTATTTT.

The V gene is TRBV6-2 or TRBV6-3, the J gene TRBJ2-1; 13 positions match TRBD2. V shed 5 bases, J shed 9 bases, and the junction held 10 bases outside the gene matches. The CDR3 has 16 residues. Per the germline V gene, CDR1 is MNHEY and CDR2 is SVGEGT. The CDR3 loop is CASSIHLGTSGTEQFF. The CDR3 region has the DNA TGTGCCAGCAGTATTCACCTCGGGACTAGCGGGACTGAGCAGTTCTTC.

Notes on this clonotype: An end of the junction does not agree with germline; a read error may underlie this. The rearrangement links TRBV7-7 to TRBJ2-7, with 7 bases identical to TRBD2. Germline assignment: CDR1 SSHAT and CDR2 FNYEAQ (reference sequence). The CDR3 is 15 amino acids. The CDR3 DNA sequence: TGTGCTAGCAGCTTCGAAGCGGGACCGCCCTACGAGCAGTACTTC. As protein: CASSFEAGPPYEQYF.

CDR3 bases: TGTGCCAGCAGCATCGCCGGGACCCCAATAATCAATGAGCAGTTCTTC. Encoded protein: CASSIAGTPIINEQFF. The rearrangement uses TRBV7-3 and TRBJ2-1, with D perhaps being TRBD1 or TRBD2 (5 bases each). Trimming took 5 bases from V and 6 from J, leaving 20 bases between them. CDR1 and CDR2 from the germline V gene are SGHTA and FQGTGA. The CDR3 length is 16 residues.

This sequence joins TRBV7-3 and TRBJ2-1; 7 nucleotides agree with TRBD2. CDR1 SGHTA and CDR2 FQGTGA come from the germline V gene. CDR3 length: 18 amino acids. The junction had 9 bases not matched to a gene; V was cut back by 1 base and J by 0 bases. The CDR3: CASSLKGGGGSSYNEQFF. The DNA of the CDR3 is TGTGCCAGCAGCTTAAAGGGAGGAGGCGGGAGCTCCTACAATGAGCAGTTCTTC.

This chain connects TRBV5-1 to TRBJ2-7; D is possibly TRBD1 (5 bases). This CDR3 spans 17 amino acids. With 3 bases removed from V and 3 bases from J, the gap between germline ends came to 22 bases. Germline values: CDR1 SGHRS, CDR2 YFSETQ. CDR3 loop: CASSSRTTSGQVYEQYF. In nucleotides, the CDR3 is TGCGCCAGCAGCTCCCGAACGACGTCAGGGCAAGTCTACGAGCAGTACTTC.

This clonotype occurred a few times. The chain combines TRBV5-1 with TRBJ1-6; no reliable D call. CDR1 and CDR2 (germline): SGHRS, YFSETQ. CDR3 length equals 13 residues. Between the trimmed V and J ends, which lost 5 bases and 7 bases, there was a span of 10 bases. CDR3 DNA sequence: TGCGCCAGCAGGCCTGAGGGAAATTCACCCCTCCACTTT. Protein sequence: CASRPEGNSPLHF.

A note on this clonotype: A single base separates this from a much larger clone, so it may be a read error. The chain combines TRBV7-2 with TRBJ2-1, with 11 nucleotides matching TRBD2. Germline lookup yields CDR1 SGHTA and CDR2 FQGNSA. This CDR3 has 16 amino acids. The CDR3 DNA sequence: TGTGCCAGCAGCGTGATACTAGCGGGAGCCTACAATGTGCAGTTCTTC. This gives the protein CASSVILAGAYNVQFF.

The rearrangement joins TRBV12-3 or TRBV12-4 to TRBJ1-2, with no clear D. The V and J ends lost 2 bases and 8 bases respectively, with 12 bases between them. CDR3 length: 13 amino acids. CDR3 residues: CASSLTGSDGYTF. Written as DNA, the CDR3 is TGTGCCAGCAGTTTAACCGGTTCGGACGGCTACACCTTC.

This chain joins TRBV7-2 and TRBJ2-3, with a possible D match to TRBD1 (6 bases). Trimming pared 6 bases from V and 0 bases from J, leaving 16 bases between. The CDR3 covers 16 residues. Germline V gene lookup returns CDR1 SGHTA and CDR2 FQGNSA. CDR3 sequence: CASRTPGRGSTDTQYF. CDR3 sequence (DNA): TGTGCCAGCAGGACCCCGGGCAGGGGAAGCACAGATACGCAGTATTTT.

This clonotype was seen a few times. The genes are TRBV10-3 and TRBJ2-1; 7 nucleotides align to TRBD1. This CDR3 is built from 15 residues. Germline CDR1 and CDR2: ENHRY and SYGVKD. J lost 0 bases, V lost 8 bases, and 7 bases had no gene match. CDR3 coding DNA: TGTGCCATCTCGGGCAGGGGGTACTCCTACAATGAGCAGTTCTTC. This codes for CAISGRGYSYNEQFF.

This clonotype has a handful of counts. The rearrangement uses TRBV30 and TRBJ1-5, with a possible D match to TRBD1 (5 bases). In germline, CDR1 is GTSNPN, CDR2 SVGIG (reference sequence). CDR3 size: 15 residues. With 0 bases removed from V and 4 bases from J, the gap between germline ends came to 13 bases. CDR3 in DNA: TGTGCCTGGAGTGTAAGGGGAATACGGAATCAGCCCCAGCATTTT. Translating gives CAWSVRGIRNQPQHF.

This clonotype was found a few times. The CDR3 protein is CSVERQFQETQYF. The CDR3 nucleotides read TGCAGCGTTGAACGGCAGTTCCAAGAGACCCAGTACTTC. The chain joins TRBV29-1 to TRBJ2-5; D call uncertain. The CDR3 has 13 residues. V shed 2 bases and J shed 1 base, with 8 bases lying between them. Germline loops: CDR1 SQVTM, CDR2 ANQGSEA.

The rearrangement joins TRBV7-3 to TRBJ2-3; TRBD2 matches 9 bases. With 5 bases clipped from V and 2 bases from J, the junction kept 14 bases outside the gene matches. Germline CDR1 is SGHTA and CDR2 is FQGTGA. The CDR3 totals 18 residues. The CDR3 spells CASSPSLAGAFNTDTQYF. The CDR3 bases are TGTGCCAGCAGCCCTTCATTAGCGGGGGCCTTTAACACAGATACGCAGTATTTT.

This chain uses TRBV28 with TRBJ1-5; possible D gene TRBD1, 5 bases. In germline, CDR1 is MDHEN, CDR2 SYDVKM. The V end was cut by 6 bases, the J end by 6 bases, with 15 bases between. The CDR3 runs 14 residues. DNA for the CDR3: TGTGCCAGCAGACTTCCAGGGACGAGTCAGCCCCAGCATTTT. This translates into CASRLPGTSQPQHF.

This clonotype was seen many times. CDR3 amino acids: CASSPRPGTDTQYF. DNA of the CDR3: TGTGCCAGCTCACCTCGACCCGGCACAGATACGCAGTATTTT. This chain connects TRBV18 to TRBJ2-3; D call uncertain. CDR1 is KGHSH, CDR2 LQKENI, per germline. This CDR3 spans 14 amino acids. V was pared by 3 bases and J by 1 base, with 8 bases between.

J is TRBJ2-2 and V is TRBV12-3 or TRBV12-4, with D possibly being TRBD1 or TRBD2 (6 bases each). This CDR3 is 15 amino acids long. Trimming stripped 5 bases from V and 1 base from J, with 11 bases between. The DNA for the CDR3 is TGTGCCAGCAGTCCCAGGGGACTGAACACCGGGGAGCTGTTTTTT. Protein: CASSPRGLNTGELFF.